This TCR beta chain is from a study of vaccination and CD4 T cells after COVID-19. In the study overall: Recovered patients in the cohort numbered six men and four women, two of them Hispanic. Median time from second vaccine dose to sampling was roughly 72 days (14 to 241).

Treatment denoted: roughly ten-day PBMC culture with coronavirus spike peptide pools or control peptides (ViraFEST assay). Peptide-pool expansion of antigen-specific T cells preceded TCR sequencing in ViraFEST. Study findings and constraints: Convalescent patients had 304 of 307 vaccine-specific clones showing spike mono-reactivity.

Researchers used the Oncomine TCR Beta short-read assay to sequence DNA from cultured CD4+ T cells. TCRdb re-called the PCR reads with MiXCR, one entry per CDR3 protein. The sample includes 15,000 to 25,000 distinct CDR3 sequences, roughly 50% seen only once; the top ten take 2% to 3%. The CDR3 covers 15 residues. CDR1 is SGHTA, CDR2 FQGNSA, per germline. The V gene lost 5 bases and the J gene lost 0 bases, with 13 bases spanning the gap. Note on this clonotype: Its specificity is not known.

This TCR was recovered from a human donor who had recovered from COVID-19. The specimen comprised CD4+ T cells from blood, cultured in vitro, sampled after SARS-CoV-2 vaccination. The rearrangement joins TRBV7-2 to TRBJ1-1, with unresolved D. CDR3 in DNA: TGTGCCAGCAGCCCCCTCGGGCTCATGAACACTGAAGCTTTCTTT. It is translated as CASSPLGLMNTEAFF.